A selection of T cell receptor beta chains follows, all from one sample in a study of OX40 agonist ivuxolimab in advanced cancers. The repertoire was sequenced with immunoSEQ multiplex PCR; TCRdb's copy has only in-frame clones and lacks some. Among about 50,000 clones listed, 84% were seen once. Here the sequenced sample was CD4+ or CD8+ T cells sorted from blood, taken in a trial of the OX40 agonist ivuxolimab. Every receptor here comes from an adult with an advanced solid tumor such as melanoma, head and neck, liver or kidney cancer. Each CDR3 is given with its conserved first and last residue. A D gene is named only where the DNA matches it firmly.

d_gene: TRBD2
j_gene: TRBJ2-1
v_gene: TRBV6-5
len: 14
CDR3aa: CASRGGLAGGEQFF

d_gene: TRBD2
j_gene: TRBJ2-2
v_gene: TRBV10-2
len: 19
CDR3aa: CASSDLTSGRAGETGELFF

d_gene: NA
j_gene: TRBJ1-3
v_gene: TRBV27
len: 16
CDR3aa: CASSLRDGISGNTIYF

d_gene: NA
j_gene: TRBJ1-5
v_gene: TRBV7-2
len: 13
CDR3aa: CASSLDPNQPQHF

d_gene: TRBD1
j_gene: TRBJ2-7
v_gene: TRBV30
len: 14
CDR3aa: CAWAADRGHYEQYF

d_gene: NA
j_gene: TRBJ2-2
v_gene: TRBV2
len: 13
CDR3aa: CASRPLNTGELFF

d_gene: NA
j_gene: TRBJ1-3
v_gene: TRBV15
len: 15
CDR3aa: CATSRETATGNTIYF

d_gene: TRBD1
j_gene: TRBJ2-3
v_gene: TRBV4-1
len: 16
CDR3aa: CASSQDLGGGEDTQYF

d_gene: TRBD2
j_gene: TRBJ2-3
v_gene: TRBV5-1
len: 15
CDR3aa: CASSYGAGESDTQYF

d_gene: NA
j_gene: TRBJ2-7
v_gene: TRBV15
len: 15
CDR3aa: CATSRGGVFGVEQYF

d_gene: NA
j_gene: TRBJ2-7
v_gene: TRBV7-2
len: 15
CDR3aa: CASSSSVGGPYEQYF

d_gene: NA
j_gene: TRBJ2-2
v_gene: TRBV7-2
len: 13
CDR3aa: CASSLDMAGELFF

d_gene: NA
j_gene: TRBJ1-2
v_gene: TRBV13
len: 15
CDR3aa: CASSWGQLANYGYTF

d_gene: NA
j_gene: TRBJ2-1
v_gene: TRBV4-3
len: 16
CDR3aa: CASSSRGGVLYNEQFF

d_gene: TRBD1
j_gene: TRBJ2-7
v_gene: TRBV5-4
len: 12
CDR3aa: CASSNRDRRSYF

d_gene: NA
j_gene: TRBJ2-1
v_gene: TRBV10-3
len: 14
CDR3aa: CAIKGESMDIEQFF

d_gene: NA
j_gene: TRBJ2-7
v_gene: TRBV4-1
len: 15
CDR3aa: CASSPTPGRTYEQYF

d_gene: TRBD2
j_gene: TRBJ2-5
v_gene: TRBV7-8
len: 17
CDR3aa: CASSTRRAGGVQETQYF

d_gene: NA
j_gene: TRBJ2-3
v_gene: TRBV11-2
len: 15
CDR3aa: CASRQPGRATDTQYF

d_gene: NA
j_gene: TRBJ1-1
v_gene: TRBV19
len: 12
CDR3aa: CASSMRQAEAFF

d_gene: NA
j_gene: TRBJ2-1
v_gene: TRBV7-2
len: 17
CDR3aa: CASSLAQGGSVTHEQFF

d_gene: NA
j_gene: TRBJ1-4
v_gene: TRBV19
len: 15
CDR3aa: CASSPPRAGQGKLFF

d_gene: NA
j_gene: TRBJ2-7
v_gene: TRBV5-6
len: 13
CDR3aa: CASSFSGSYEQYF

d_gene: NA
j_gene: TRBJ1-2
v_gene: TRBV9
len: 15
CDR3aa: CASSPGAGDNYGYTF

d_gene: NA
j_gene: TRBJ2-2
v_gene: TRBV11-3
len: 18
CDR3aa: CASSLGSGPKIYTGELFF

d_gene: TRBD2
j_gene: TRBJ2-1
v_gene: TRBV11-3
len: 19
CDR3aa: CASSPHWREGLSSYNEQFF

d_gene: TRBD2
j_gene: TRBJ2-1
v_gene: TRBV30
len: 15
CDR3aa: CAWGPGTSGNNEQFF

d_gene: NA
j_gene: TRBJ1-2
v_gene: TRBV19
len: 12
CDR3aa: CASSNAGGGYTF

d_gene: TRBD2
j_gene: TRBJ2-7
v_gene: TRBV14
len: 18
CDR3aa: CASSQRTSGIIMVYEQYF

d_gene: TRBD2
j_gene: TRBJ2-1
v_gene: TRBV5-1
len: 16
CDR3aa: CASSLEASGAYNEQFF

d_gene: NA
j_gene: TRBJ1-4
v_gene: TRBV25-1
len: 15
CDR3aa: CASSEWGATNEKLFF

d_gene: NA
j_gene: TRBJ1-1
v_gene: TRBV9
len: 17
CDR3aa: CASSVFAGRGANTEAFF

d_gene: NA
j_gene: TRBJ1-1
v_gene: TRBV7-2
len: 15
CDR3aa: CASSLNPGEGTEAFF

d_gene: NA
j_gene: TRBJ2-1
v_gene: TRBV7-2
len: 14
CDR3aa: CASGIPSSYNEQFF

d_gene: TRBD1
j_gene: TRBJ1-1
v_gene: TRBV4-1
len: 14
CDR3aa: CASSYRGRSTEAFF

d_gene: NA
j_gene: TRBJ2-2
v_gene: TRBV28
len: 16
CDR3aa: CASSRVGQSKSGELFF

d_gene: NA
j_gene: TRBJ1-3
v_gene: TRBV9
len: 16
CDR3aa: CASSVRGSSSGNTIYF

d_gene: NA
j_gene: TRBJ1-2
v_gene: TRBV6-5
len: 11
CDR3aa: CASSTQNGYTF

d_gene: NA
j_gene: TRBJ2-5
v_gene: TRBV10-3
len: 14
CDR3aa: CATAPDKPTETQYF

d_gene: TRBD1
j_gene: TRBJ1-4
v_gene: TRBV28
len: 16
CDR3aa: CASSLGRGLLAEKLFF

d_gene: TRBD1
j_gene: TRBJ2-1
v_gene: TRBV7-6
len: 15
CDR3aa: CASSLVAQGAGEQFF

d_gene: TRBD1
j_gene: TRBJ2-3
v_gene: TRBV19
len: 15
CDR3aa: CASTRRGTGTDTQYF

d_gene: NA
j_gene: TRBJ2-7
v_gene: TRBV25-1
len: 15
CDR3aa: CASSEWGRPSYEQYF

d_gene: NA
j_gene: TRBJ2-4
v_gene: TRBV7-9
len: 13
CDR3aa: CASSFSGKNIQYF

d_gene: TRBD2
j_gene: TRBJ2-1
v_gene: TRBV27
len: 20
CDR3aa: CASSRLGTSGPSRPYNEQFF

d_gene: NA
j_gene: TRBJ2-7
v_gene: TRBV5-4
len: 12
CDR3aa: CASNQWGYEQYF

d_gene: NA
j_gene: TRBJ1-5
v_gene: TRBV28
len: 18
CDR3aa: CASSSIRLGRDFHQPQHF

d_gene: NA
j_gene: TRBJ2-3
v_gene: TRBV9
len: 15
CDR3aa: CASSVGRMSTDTQYF

d_gene: TRBD1
j_gene: TRBJ2-5
v_gene: TRBV7-2
len: 15
CDR3aa: CASSLATGRQETQYF

d_gene: TRBD1
j_gene: TRBJ1-1
v_gene: TRBV25-1
len: 11
CDR3aa: CASSRQGAAFF

d_gene: TRBD2
j_gene: TRBJ2-3
v_gene: TRBV7-9
len: 14
CDR3aa: CASALRLAENTQYF

d_gene: TRBD1
j_gene: TRBJ1-2
v_gene: TRBV6-1
len: 13
CDR3aa: CASSKDRVGGYTF

d_gene: NA
j_gene: TRBJ2-7
v_gene: TRBV11-2
len: 15
CDR3aa: CASSLERAWNYEQYF

d_gene: NA
j_gene: TRBJ2-3
v_gene: TRBV19
len: 13
CDR3aa: CASSRGVTDTQYF

d_gene: TRBD1
j_gene: TRBJ1-1
v_gene: TRBV6-1
len: 13
CDR3aa: CASSLSQGTEAFF